These 5 T cell receptor beta chains share one sample of origin, sequenced in a study of T cell responses to AZD1222 COVID-19 vaccine. Repertoires were generated with immunoSEQ multiplex PCR, while TCRdb's copy carries only in-frame clones and drops some. The repertoire holds approximately 120,000 clones, with 80% to 90% as singletons. The source was peripheral blood, collected 28 days after the second AZD1222 dose. The receptors were gathered from an adult who received the AZD1222 COVID-19 vaccine.

V gene TRBV9 combines with J gene TRBJ1-1; 7 positions agree with TRBD1. Trimming cost V 2 bases and J 0 bases; bases outside gene matches: 7. CDR1 and CDR2 from the germline V gene are SGDLS and YYNGEE. CDR3 length equals 16 residues. The CDR3, as DNA: TGTGCCAGCAGCGTCAGTCCCGGGACAGTGAACACTGAAGCTTTCTTT. Translated: CASSVSPGTVNTEAFF.

The genes are TRBV7-3 and TRBJ2-1; D is uncertain. The CDR3 consists of 13 residues. The germline V gene encodes CDR1 SGHTA and CDR2 FQGTGA. The ends were cut back, 2 bases at V and 5 bases at J, with 7 bases in the middle. DNA of the CDR3: TGTGCCAGCAGCTTAGTCCTGAACAATGAGCAGTTCTTC. Its translation is CASSLVLNNEQFF.

This clone appeared a few times. The chain couples TRBV9 to TRBJ2-7, with TRBD1 matching 10 bases. Trimming took 0 bases from V and 0 from J; bases not matched to a gene: 3. This CDR3 spans 16 amino acids. From germline, CDR1 is SGDLS and CDR2 YYNGEE. CDR3: CASSVGGTGVSYEQYF. The DNA for the CDR3 is TGTGCCAGCAGCGTAGGTGGGACAGGGGTCTCCTACGAGCAGTACTTC.

The chain carries TRBV6-1 and TRBJ1-6, with D uncertain. V was clipped by 2 bases and J by 6 bases, with 11 bases between them. Germline values: CDR1 MNHNS, CDR2 SASEGT. The CDR3 length is 15 residues. The CDR3 loop reads CASSEFQTFNSPLHF. The CDR3 DNA reads TGTGCCAGCAGTGAATTCCAGACCTTTAATTCACCCCTCCACTTT.

This chain links TRBV7-6 with TRBJ1-2; 8 bases are shared with TRBD1. The CDR3 is made up of 13 amino acids. Germline loops: CDR1 SGHVS, CDR2 FNYEAQ. J lost 7 bases, V lost 5 bases, and 6 bases had no gene match. The DNA for the CDR3 is TGTGCCAGCAGCGAGACAGGGGTACGTGGCTACACCTTC. It specifies CASSETGVRGYTF.